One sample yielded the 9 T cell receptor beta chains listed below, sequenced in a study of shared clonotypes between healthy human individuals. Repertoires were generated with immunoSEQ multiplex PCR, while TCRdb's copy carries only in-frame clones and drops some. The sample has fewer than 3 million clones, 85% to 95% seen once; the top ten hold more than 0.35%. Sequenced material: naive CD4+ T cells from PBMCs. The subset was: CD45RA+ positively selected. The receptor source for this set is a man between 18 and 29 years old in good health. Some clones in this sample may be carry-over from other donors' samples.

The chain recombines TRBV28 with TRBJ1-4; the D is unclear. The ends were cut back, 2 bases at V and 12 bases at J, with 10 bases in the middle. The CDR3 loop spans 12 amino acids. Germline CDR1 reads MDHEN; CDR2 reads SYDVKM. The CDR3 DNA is TGTGCCAGCAGTTTACGAGGCGAAGAACTGTTTTTT. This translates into CASSLRGEELFF.

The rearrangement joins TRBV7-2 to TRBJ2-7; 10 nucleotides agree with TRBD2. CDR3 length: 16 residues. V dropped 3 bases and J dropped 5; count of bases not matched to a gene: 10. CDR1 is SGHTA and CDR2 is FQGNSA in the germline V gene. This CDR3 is CASSLTSGPGGHEQYF. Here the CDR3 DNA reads TGTGCCAGCAGCTTGACTAGCGGGCCCGGGGGCCACGAGCAGTACTTC. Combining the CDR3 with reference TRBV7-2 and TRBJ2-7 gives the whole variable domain GAGVSQSPSNKVTEKGKDVELRCDPISGHTALYWYRQSLGQGLEFLIYFQGNSAPDKSGLPSDRFSAERTGGSVSTLTIQRTQQEDSAVYLCASSLTSGPGGHEQYFGPGTRLTVT.

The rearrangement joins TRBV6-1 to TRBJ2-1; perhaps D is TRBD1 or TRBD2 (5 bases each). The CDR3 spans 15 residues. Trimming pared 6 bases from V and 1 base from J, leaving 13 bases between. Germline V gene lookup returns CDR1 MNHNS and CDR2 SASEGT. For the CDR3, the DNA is TGTGCCAGCAGGACGGGGACCGTTTCCTACAATGAGCAGTTCTTC. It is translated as CASRTGTVSYNEQFF.

The CDR3 region has the DNA TGTGCCAGCAGCTTAAGGTCAGGAAATCTAGCCAAAAACATTCAGTACTTC. It is translated as CASSLRSGNLAKNIQYF. The J gene is TRBJ2-4, the V gene TRBV7-2; D is unresolved. Germline-derived CDR1 and CDR2 are SGHTA and FQGNSA. Trimming pared 2 bases from V and 0 bases from J, leaving 14 bases between. The CDR3 covers 17 residues.

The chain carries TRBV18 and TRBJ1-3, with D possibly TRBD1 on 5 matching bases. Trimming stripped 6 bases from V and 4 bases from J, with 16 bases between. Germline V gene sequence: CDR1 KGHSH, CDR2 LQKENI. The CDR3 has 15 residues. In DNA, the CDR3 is TGTGCCAGCTCGGGACGGACCCCGAGAGGAAACACCATATATTTT. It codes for CASSGRTPRGNTIYF.

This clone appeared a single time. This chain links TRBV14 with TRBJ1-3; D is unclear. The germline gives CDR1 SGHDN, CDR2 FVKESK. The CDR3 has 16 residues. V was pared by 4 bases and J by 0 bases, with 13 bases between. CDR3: CASSRELPDSGNTIYF. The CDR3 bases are TGTGCCAGCAGCCGGGAACTCCCAGACTCTGGAAACACCATATATTTT.

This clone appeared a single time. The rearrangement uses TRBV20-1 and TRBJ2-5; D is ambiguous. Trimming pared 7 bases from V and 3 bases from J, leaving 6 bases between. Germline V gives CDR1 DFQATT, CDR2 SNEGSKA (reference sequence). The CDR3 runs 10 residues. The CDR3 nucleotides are TGCAGTGTGGGCGAAGAGACCCAGTACTTC. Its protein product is CSVGEETQYF.

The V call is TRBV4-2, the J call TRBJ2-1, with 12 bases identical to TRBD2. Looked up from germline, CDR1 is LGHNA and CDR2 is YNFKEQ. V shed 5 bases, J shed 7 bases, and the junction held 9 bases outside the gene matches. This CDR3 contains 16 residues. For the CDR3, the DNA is TGTGCCAGCAGCTCCCGGACTAGCGGGAAGGGGAATGAGCAGTTCTTC. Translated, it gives CASSSRTSGKGNEQFF.

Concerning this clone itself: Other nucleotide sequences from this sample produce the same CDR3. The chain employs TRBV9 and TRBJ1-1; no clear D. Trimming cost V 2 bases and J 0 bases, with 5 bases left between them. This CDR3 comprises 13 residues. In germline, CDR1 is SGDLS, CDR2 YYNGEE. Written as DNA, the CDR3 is TGTGCCAGCAGCGTTGACTTGAACACTGAAGCTTTCTTT. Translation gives CASSVDLNTEAFF.